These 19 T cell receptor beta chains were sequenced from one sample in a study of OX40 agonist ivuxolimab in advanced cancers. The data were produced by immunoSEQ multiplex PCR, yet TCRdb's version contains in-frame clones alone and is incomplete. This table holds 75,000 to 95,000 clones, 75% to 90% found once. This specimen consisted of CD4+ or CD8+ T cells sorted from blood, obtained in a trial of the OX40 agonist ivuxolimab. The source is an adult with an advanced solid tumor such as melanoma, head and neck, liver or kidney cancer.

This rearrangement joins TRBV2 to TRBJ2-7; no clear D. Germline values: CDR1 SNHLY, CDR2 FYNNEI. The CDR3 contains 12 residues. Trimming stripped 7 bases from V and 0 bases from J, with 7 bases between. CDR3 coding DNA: TGTGCCAGCACGCGCAGCTCCTACGAGCAGTACTTC. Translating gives CASTRSSYEQYF.

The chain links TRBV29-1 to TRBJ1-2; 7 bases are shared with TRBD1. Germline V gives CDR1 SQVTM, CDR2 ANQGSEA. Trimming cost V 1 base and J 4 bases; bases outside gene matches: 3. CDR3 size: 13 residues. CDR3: CSVEGQGIYGYTF. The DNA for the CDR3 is TGCAGCGTTGAAGGACAGGGCATCTATGGCTACACCTTC.

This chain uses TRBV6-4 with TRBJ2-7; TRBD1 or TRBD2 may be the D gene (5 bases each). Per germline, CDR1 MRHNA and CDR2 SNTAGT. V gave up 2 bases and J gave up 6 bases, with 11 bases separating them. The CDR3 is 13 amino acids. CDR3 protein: CASSDDEGSEQYF. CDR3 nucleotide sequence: TGTGCCAGCAGTGACGATGAGGGGAGCGAGCAGTACTTC.

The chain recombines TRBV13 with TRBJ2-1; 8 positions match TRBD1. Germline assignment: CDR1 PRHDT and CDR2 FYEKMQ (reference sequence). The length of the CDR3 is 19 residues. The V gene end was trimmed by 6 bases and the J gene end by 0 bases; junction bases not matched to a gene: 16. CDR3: CASSMTDRVQRFSYNEQFF. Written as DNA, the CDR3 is TGTGCCAGCAGTATGACGGACAGGGTCCAACGATTCTCCTACAATGAGCAGTTCTTC.

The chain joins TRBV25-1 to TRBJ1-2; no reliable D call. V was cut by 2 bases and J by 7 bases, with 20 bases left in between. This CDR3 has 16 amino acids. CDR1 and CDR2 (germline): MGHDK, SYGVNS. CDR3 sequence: CASSELDGDAWGGYTF. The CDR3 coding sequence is TGTGCCAGCAGTGAACTAGACGGCGACGCTTGGGGTGGCTACACCTTC.

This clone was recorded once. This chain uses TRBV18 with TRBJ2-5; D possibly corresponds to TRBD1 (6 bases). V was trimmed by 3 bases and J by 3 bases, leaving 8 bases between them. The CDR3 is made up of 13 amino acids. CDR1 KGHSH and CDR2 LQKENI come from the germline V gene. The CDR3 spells CASSPDRKETQYF. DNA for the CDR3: TGTGCCAGCTCACCGGACAGAAAAGAGACCCAGTACTTC.

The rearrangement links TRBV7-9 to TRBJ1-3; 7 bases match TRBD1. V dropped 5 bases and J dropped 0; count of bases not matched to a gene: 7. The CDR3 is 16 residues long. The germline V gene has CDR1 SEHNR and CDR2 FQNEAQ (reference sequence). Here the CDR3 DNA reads TGTGCCAGCAGCACCTTCTGGACAGGCTCTGGAAACACCATATATTTT. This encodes CASSTFWTGSGNTIYF.

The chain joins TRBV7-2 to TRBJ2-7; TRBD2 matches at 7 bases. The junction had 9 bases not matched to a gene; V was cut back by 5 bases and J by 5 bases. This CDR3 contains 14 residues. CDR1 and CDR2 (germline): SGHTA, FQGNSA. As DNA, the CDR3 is TGTGCCAGCAGCCTGCAGGCGGGAGTGGACGAGCAGTACTTC. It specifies CASSLQAGVDEQYF.

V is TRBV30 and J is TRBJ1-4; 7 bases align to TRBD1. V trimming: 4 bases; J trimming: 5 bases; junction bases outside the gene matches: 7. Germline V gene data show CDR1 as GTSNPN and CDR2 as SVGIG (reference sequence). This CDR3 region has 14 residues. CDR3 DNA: TGTGCCTGGACCCGACAGGGTTCCAATGAAAAACTGTTTTTT. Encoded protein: CAWTRQGSNEKLFF.

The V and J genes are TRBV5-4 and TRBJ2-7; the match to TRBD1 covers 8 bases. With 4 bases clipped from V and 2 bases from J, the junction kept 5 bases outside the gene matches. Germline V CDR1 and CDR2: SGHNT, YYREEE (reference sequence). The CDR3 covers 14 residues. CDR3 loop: CASSQRTGTYEQYF. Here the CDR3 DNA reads TGTGCCAGCAGCCAGAGGACAGGGACCTACGAGCAGTACTTC. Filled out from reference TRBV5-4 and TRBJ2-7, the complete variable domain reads ETGVTQSPTHLIKTRGQQVTLRCSSQSGHNTVSWYQQALGQGPQFIFQYYREEENGRGNFPPRFSGLQFPNYSSELNVNALELDDSALYLCASSQRTGTYEQYFGPGTRLTVT.

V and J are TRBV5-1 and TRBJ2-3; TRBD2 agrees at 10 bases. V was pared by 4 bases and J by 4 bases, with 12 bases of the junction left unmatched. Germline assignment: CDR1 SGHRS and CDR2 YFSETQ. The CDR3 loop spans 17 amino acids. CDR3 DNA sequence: TGCGCCAGCAGCCCTCTAAGTCTAGCGGGAGCTGCAGATACGCAGTATTTT. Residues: CASSPLSLAGAADTQYF.

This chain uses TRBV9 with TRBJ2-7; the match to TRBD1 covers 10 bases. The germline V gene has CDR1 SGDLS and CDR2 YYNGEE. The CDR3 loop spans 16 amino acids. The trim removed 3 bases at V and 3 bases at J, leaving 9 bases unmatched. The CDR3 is CASSDNRDRGFYEQYF. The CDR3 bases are TGTGCCAGCAGCGATAACCGGGACAGGGGTTTCTACGAGCAGTACTTC. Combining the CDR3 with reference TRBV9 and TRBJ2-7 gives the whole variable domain DSGVTQTPKHLITATGQRVTLRCSPRSGDLSVYWYQQSLDQGLQFLIQYYNGEERAKGNILERFSAQQFPDLHSELNLSSLELGDSALYFCASSDNRDRGFYEQYFGPGTRLTVT.

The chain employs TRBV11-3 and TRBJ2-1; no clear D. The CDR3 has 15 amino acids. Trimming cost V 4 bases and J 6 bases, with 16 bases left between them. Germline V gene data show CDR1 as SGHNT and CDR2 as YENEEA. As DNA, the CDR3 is TGTGCCAGCAGCTCAACTCGACCTCCCCGCAATGAGCAGTTCTTC. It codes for CASSSTRPPRNEQFF.

DNA for the CDR3: TGTGCCAGTAGTTCCGCCAGTTCAGCCCTAAGCTCCTACGAGCAGTACTTC. Amino acid sequence: CASSSASSALSSYEQYF. The chain has TRBV19 and TRBJ2-7; D gene unclear. The germline CDR1 and CDR2 sequences are LNHDA and SQIVND (reference sequence). Trimming removed 5 bases at V and 0 bases at J, with 20 bases between. The CDR3 is made up of 17 amino acids.

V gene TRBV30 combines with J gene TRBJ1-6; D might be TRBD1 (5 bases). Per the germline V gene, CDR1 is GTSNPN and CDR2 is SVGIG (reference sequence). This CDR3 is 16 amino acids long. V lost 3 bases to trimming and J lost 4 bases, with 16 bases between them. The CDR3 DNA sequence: TGTGCCTGGAGCCGATTGGCAGGGACTTATAATTCACCCCTCCACTTT. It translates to CAWSRLAGTYNSPLHF.

The chain's CDR3 is CASSRGDSNYGYTF. The CDR3, as DNA: TGTGCCAGCAGTCGCGGGGACTCCAACTATGGCTACACCTTC. This rearrangement joins TRBV6-1 to TRBJ1-2, with D possibly matching TRBD1 (5 bases). Germline V lookup: CDR1 MNHNS, CDR2 SASEGT. CDR3 length: 14 residues. V lost 5 bases to trimming and J lost 2 bases, with 12 bases between them.

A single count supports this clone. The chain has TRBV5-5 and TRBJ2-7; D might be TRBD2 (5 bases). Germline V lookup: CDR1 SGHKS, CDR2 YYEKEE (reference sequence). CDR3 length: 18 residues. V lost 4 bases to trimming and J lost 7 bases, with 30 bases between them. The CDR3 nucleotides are TGTGCCAGCAGCCCCGCGGGTTGGGGTAGAAATACCCTATTGGAGCAGTACTTC. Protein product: CASSPAGWGRNTLLEQYF. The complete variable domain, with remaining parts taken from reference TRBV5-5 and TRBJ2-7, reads DAGVTQSPTHLIKTRGQQVTLRCSPISGHKSVSWYQQVLGQGPQFIFQYYEKEERGRGNFPDRFSARQFPNYSSELNVNALLLGDSALYLCASSPAGWGRNTLLEQYFGPGTRLTVT.

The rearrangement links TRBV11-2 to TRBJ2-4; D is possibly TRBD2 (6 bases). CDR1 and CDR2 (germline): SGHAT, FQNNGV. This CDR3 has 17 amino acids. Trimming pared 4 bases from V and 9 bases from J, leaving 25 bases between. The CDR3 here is CASSSGGIAEMEGIQYF. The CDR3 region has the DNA TGTGCCAGCAGCTCGGGTGGGATTGCGGAGATGGAGGGCATTCAGTACTTC.

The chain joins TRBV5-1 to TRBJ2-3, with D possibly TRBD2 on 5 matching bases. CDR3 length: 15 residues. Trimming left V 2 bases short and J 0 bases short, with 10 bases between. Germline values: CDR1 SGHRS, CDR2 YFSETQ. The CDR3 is CASSLKRISTDTQYF. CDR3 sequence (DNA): TGCGCCAGCAGCTTAAAGCGGATTAGCACAGATACGCAGTATTTT.